This TCR delta chain appears in the sequencing data of a study of gamma delta lymphoproliferative disorders and STAT genes. Study context: The LymphoTrack Dx TCRG Assay amplified gamma chains from at least 50 ng of genomic DNA. Delta libraries were made per EuroClonality-NGS working group procedure.

Study-wide results and caveats: Public or private status of leukemic clones needs confirmation. Nearly all major patient gamma and delta clonotypes were public; only two gamma clonotypes were disease-private.

The germline V and J ends were trimmed by 0 bases and 4 bases, with 17 bases remaining between them. This CDR3 is built from 16 residues. Germline CDR1 is GEAIGNYY and CDR2 is EKD. Sequencing used genomic DNA taken from PBMCs of patients and controls. TCRdb reanalysed the multiplex PCR reads with CATT. The sample lists about a thousand delta-chain clones, over 2% seen once, with 73% in the top ten. This clone was picked up many times. Its cognate antigen is unknown. The amino acid sequence in TCRdb belongs to a much larger clone and departs from this DNA's translation at residue 9, likely a sequencing read error; the sequence shown is translated from the DNA.

This TCR came from a human donor in good health. Sample: blood. This rearrangement joins TRDV2 to TRDJ1; D is uncertain. The CDR3 sequence is CACDTVGGRASDKLIF. The CDR3 DNA sequence: TGTGCCTGTGACACCGTCGGTGGGAGGGCCAGCGATAAACTCATCTTT.